This TCR beta chain was found in a study of T cell responses to AZD1222 COVID-19 vaccine. The CDR3 has 14 residues. Germline loops: CDR1 LNHDA, CDR2 SQIVND (reference sequence). V trimming: 0 bases; J trimming: 5 bases; junction bases outside the gene matches: 3. This table comes from immunoSEQ multiplex PCR, and its TCRdb copy is limited to in-frame clones, with some not included. The table has 100,000 to 150,000 clones, approximately 84% seen once; the top ten hold about a fifth. Points on this clone: The sample has other DNA sequences that encode this CDR3 too.

Sequenced material: peripheral blood, taken on day 0 of AZD1222 vaccination. This TCR derives from an adult in good health. The chain employs TRBV19 and TRBJ1-1; 7 nucleotides line up with TRBD1. The CDR3 is CASSIDRGGTEAFF. Here the CDR3 DNA reads TGTGCCAGTAGTATAGACAGGGGGGGGACTGAAGCTTTCTTT.